The sequence of this TCR beta chain was determined in a study of blood T cell repertoires in COVID-19. The CDR3 loop spans 14 amino acids. Germline CDR1 reads LGHDT; CDR2 reads YNNKEL (reference sequence). V shed 5 bases and J 5 bases; nucleotides not matched to a gene: 4. Libraries were prepared by immunoSEQ multiplex PCR; TCRdb keeps only in-frame clonotypes and omits some of them. The sample contains under 200,000 clones, approximately 88% of which appear only once. This receptor was identified in a woman between 18 and 30 years old who had recovered from COVID-19. Specimen: PBMCs or T cells enriched from blood (not recorded which). V gene TRBV3-1 (or the pseudogene TRBV3-2) combines with J gene TRBJ1-4, with 8 bases that match TRBD1. The CDR3 here is CASSAQGGNEKLFF. Written as DNA, the CDR3 is TGTGCCAGCAGCGCACAGGGGGGGAATGAAAAACTGTTTTTT.